These 24 T cell receptor beta chains came from one sample sequenced in a study of cytomegalovirus exposure and HLA in healthy donors. The PCR employed 60 Vbeta primers together with 13 Jbeta primers. Profiled with immunoSEQ multiplex PCR; TCRdb holds only in-frame clones, not every one. This sample has fewer than 250,000 clones, with over 75% found just once. Sequenced input: PBMCs. The receptors derive from a girl aged 2-10 years in good health and CMV-seronegative.

The chain uses TRBV10-1 and TRBJ1-2; D remains ambiguous. The CDR3 is 12 amino acids. CDR1 and CDR2 (germline): WNHNN, SYGVQD (reference sequence). V dropped 2 bases and J dropped 6 bases, with 7 bases sitting between them. CDR3 in amino acids: CASSEPGNGYTF. DNA of the CDR3: TGCGCCAGCAGTGAGCCCGGGAATGGCTACACCTTC.

V gene TRBV12-5 combines with J gene TRBJ2-2; TRBD1 is a possible D gene (6 bases). The germline V gene encodes CDR1 LGHNT and CDR2 FRNRAP. This CDR3 is built from 12 residues. Trimming cost V 5 bases and J 6 bases, with 7 bases left between them. CDR3 amino acids: CASGQGSGELFF. Here the CDR3 DNA reads TGTGCTAGTGGTCAGGGGTCCGGGGAGCTGTTTTTT.

The chain joins TRBV9 to TRBJ2-3; 8 bases are a match to TRBD1. J was trimmed by 3 bases and V by 4 bases; bases with no gene match: 4. This CDR3 has 14 residues. The germline V gene encodes CDR1 SGDLS and CDR2 YYNGEE. CDR3 nucleotide sequence: TGTGCCAGCAGCCCAGGGACAGGTACAGATACGCAGTATTTT. It yields the protein CASSPGTGTDTQYF.

The CDR3 nucleotides read TGTGCCAGCAGTGACACTAGCGGGGGGGCCCTCTTCCAGGGTACGCAGTATTTT. Protein: CASSDTSGGALFQGTQYF. J is TRBJ2-3 and V is TRBV6-1; TRBD2 aligns across 13 bases. With V trimmed by 3 bases and J by 8 bases, 14 bases remained unmatched. The CDR3 spans 18 residues. Germline-derived CDR1 and CDR2 are MNHNS and SASEGT.

This chain joins TRBV30 and TRBJ1-4; the D is unclear. This CDR3 spans 15 amino acids. CDR1 is GTSNPN and CDR2 is SVGIG in the germline V gene (reference sequence). Deletions cut 3 bases from V and 0 bases from J, with 11 bases between. For the CDR3, the DNA is TGTGCCTGGAGCCGGAGGGTTGCAACTAATGAAAAACTGTTTTTT. This codes for CAWSRRVATNEKLFF.

V gene TRBV4-1 combines with J gene TRBJ2-7; D gene ambiguous. Germline loops: CDR1 MGHRA, CDR2 YSYEKL. There are 14 residues in the CDR3. Trimming left V 4 bases short and J 0 bases short, with 10 bases between. The DNA of the CDR3 is TGCGCCAGCAGCCTTACTCCGAGCTCCTACGAGCAGTACTTC. It is translated as CASSLTPSSYEQYF.

This rearrangement joins TRBV4-1 to TRBJ2-1; perhaps TRBD2 as D (6 bases). V was pared by 3 bases and J by 4 bases, with 16 bases between. Germline CDR1 is MGHRA and CDR2 is YSYEKL. CDR3 size: 16 residues. The CDR3 protein is CASSHSWGRGYNEQFF. The CDR3 DNA is TGCGCCAGCAGCCACAGTTGGGGACGGGGGTACAATGAGCAGTTCTTC.

The chain's CDR3 is CASSLYSSVSSTDTQYF. CDR3 sequence (DNA): TGTGCCAGCAGTTTGTACAGCTCTGTCTCTAGCACAGATACGCAGTATTTT. This chain uses TRBV27 with TRBJ2-3; D gene unclear. The CDR3 sequence is 17 residues long. Trimming removed 3 bases from V and 0 bases from J, with 16 bases in between. Germline lookup yields CDR1 MNHEY and CDR2 SMNVEV (reference sequence).

The chain employs TRBV6-1 and TRBJ2-5; D uncertain. The germline V and J ends were trimmed by 2 bases and 1 base, with 11 bases remaining between them. CDR1 and CDR2 (germline): MNHNS, SASEGT. CDR3 size: 15 residues. This CDR3 reads CASSEMGQIQETQYF. DNA of the CDR3: TGTGCCAGCAGTGAAATGGGCCAGATCCAAGAGACCCAGTACTTC.

V is TRBV7-7 and J is TRBJ2-5; 8 bases map to TRBD1. Per the germline V gene, CDR1 is SSHAT and CDR2 is FNYEAQ (reference sequence). This CDR3 has 16 residues. V gave up 4 bases and J gave up 2 bases; unmatched junction bases: 9. The CDR3 DNA sequence: TGTGCCAGCAGCTCCGGACAGGGAGTCTTGCAAGAGACCCAGTACTTC. It specifies CASSSGQGVLQETQYF.

The chain carries TRBV10-1 and TRBJ2-1, with 8 bases matching TRBD2. This CDR3 is 14 amino acids long. Losses at the gene ends were 3 bases for V and 8 bases for J; bases not matched to a gene: 6. The germline V gene encodes CDR1 WNHNN and CDR2 SYGVQD (reference sequence). The CDR3 DNA reads as TGCGCCAGCAGTGAAAGCGGGAGTGGGGATGAGCAGTTCTTC. The encoded protein is CASSESGSGDEQFF.

V usage is TRBV4-1 and J usage is TRBJ2-7; D remains ambiguous. Germline CDR1 and CDR2: MGHRA and YSYEKL. The CDR3 has 14 amino acids. The V end was cut by 0 bases, the J end by 0 bases, with 6 bases between. The CDR3 is CASSQDRNSYEQYF. As DNA, the CDR3 is TGCGCCAGCAGCCAAGACAGAAACTCCTACGAGCAGTACTTC.

The gene calls are TRBV2 and TRBJ2-7; possibly TRBD2 for D (6 bases). V lost 4 bases and J lost 1, with 17 bases in between. Germline V gives CDR1 SNHLY, CDR2 FYNNEI. CDR3 size: 16 residues. The chain's CDR3 is CASSVKPSSGSYEQYF. The CDR3 region has the DNA TGTGCCAGCAGTGTAAAACCCAGTAGCGGTTCCTACGAGCAGTACTTC.

This clone is a singleton in its sample. Here the CDR3 reads CASSSTHMRLQTEYGKLFF. The CDR3 region has the DNA TGTGCCAGCAGCTCCACACATATGCGGTTACAAACGGAGTACGGAAAACTGTTTTTT. The chain has TRBV7-9 and TRBJ1-4; D remains ambiguous. CDR3 length: 19 residues. Trimming cost V 4 bases and J 10 bases, with 31 bases left between them. Germline values: CDR1 SEHNR, CDR2 FQNEAQ (reference sequence).

J is TRBJ2-5 and V is TRBV30; 7 nucleotides match TRBD1. V lost 5 bases and J lost 1; bases outside the gene matches: 4. The V gene's germline CDR1 is GTSNPN and CDR2 SVGIG (reference sequence). The length of the CDR3 is 13 residues. The CDR3 loop is CAWEQGPQETQYF. The CDR3 nucleotides read TGTGCCTGGGAACAGGGGCCCCAAGAGACCCAGTACTTC.

The chain employs TRBV10-3 and TRBJ2-5; tentatively, D is TRBD1 (6 bases). Trimming took off 11 bases at V and 4 bases at J, with 17 bases between the two ends. This CDR3 comprises 13 residues. Germline assignment: CDR1 ENHRY and CDR2 SYGVKD. CDR3 protein: CASRGTAPETQYF. As DNA, the CDR3 is TGTGCCTCCAGGGGTACAGCCCCAGAGACCCAGTACTTC.

The count of this clone is one. The chain couples TRBV4-1 to TRBJ1-2; D call uncertain. V lost 4 bases, J lost 2 bases, and 11 bases lay in between. This CDR3 contains 14 residues. Germline values: CDR1 MGHRA, CDR2 YSYEKL. The DNA for the CDR3 is TGCGCCAGCAGCCCAAAGGGAGTGAACTATGGCTACACCTTC. This translates into CASSPKGVNYGYTF.

This chain connects TRBV6-5 to TRBJ1-3; D is unresolved. The germline V gene has CDR1 MNHEY and CDR2 SVGAGI. Trimming left V 5 bases short and J 2 bases short, with 10 bases between. The CDR3 sequence is 14 residues long. The CDR3 reads CASSMAQAGNTIYF. The DNA for the CDR3 is TGTGCCAGCAGTATGGCTCAGGCTGGAAACACCATATATTTT.

The V and J genes are TRBV2 and TRBJ1-2; 9 bases line up with TRBD1. The trim removed 5 bases at V and 3 bases at J, leaving 7 bases unmatched. The CDR3 length is 15 residues. CDR1 SNHLY and CDR2 FYNNEI come from the germline V gene. The CDR3 spells CASSPGTGTYYGYTF. CDR3 coding DNA: TGTGCCAGCAGTCCCGGGACAGGGACATACTATGGCTACACCTTC.

The chain has TRBV30 and TRBJ2-3; 8 bases fit TRBD1. This CDR3 spans 17 amino acids. After removal of 0 bases from V and 6 bases from J, the junction contained 14 bases not matched to a gene. Germline CDR1 reads GTSNPN; CDR2 reads SVGIG (reference sequence). In DNA, the CDR3 is TGTGCCTGGAGTGTATCTGTCTTGCAGGGGGCTAGGGATACGCAGTATTTT. Protein: CAWSVSVLQGARDTQYF. The entire variable domain, with the rest obtained from reference TRBV30 and TRBJ2-3, is as follows: SQTIHQWPATLVQPVGSPLSLECTVEGTSNPNLYWYRQAAGRGLQLLFYSVGIGQISSEVPQNLSASRPQDRQFILSSKKLLLSDSGFYLCAWSVSVLQGARDTQYFGPGTRLTVL.

This chain joins TRBV11-2 and TRBJ2-5; no reliable D call. The V end was cut by 4 bases, the J end by 3 bases, with 3 bases between. Germline V lookup: CDR1 SGHAT, CDR2 FQNNGV. This CDR3 has 11 residues. CDR3 DNA: TGTGCCAGCAGCTCAGAAGAGACCCAGTACTTC. This gives the protein CASSSEETQYF.

This clone turned up a few times. V is TRBV5-6 and J is TRBJ2-3; no definite D call. V was shortened by 0 bases and J by 8 bases, with 10 bases between the two germline ends. CDR1 and CDR2 (germline): SGHDT, YYEEEE. The CDR3 runs 13 residues. CDR3 DNA: TGTGCCAGCAGCTTGGGGGCGCTTCGTACGCAGTATTTT. Its translation is CASSLGALRTQYF.

Here the CDR3 reads CASSAGEVGEQYF. CDR3 nucleotides: TGCGCCAGCAGCGCCGGAGAGGTTGGAGAGCAGTACTTC. This rearrangement joins TRBV5-1 to TRBJ2-7; D remains unclear. The CDR3 runs to 13 residues. In germline, CDR1 is SGHRS, CDR2 YFSETQ. V lost 4 bases, J lost 7 bases, and 15 bases lay in between. Based on the CDR3 plus reference TRBV5-1 and TRBJ2-7, the full variable domain is KAGVTQTPRYLIKTRGQQVTLSCSPISGHRSVSWYQQTPGQGLQFLFEYFSETQRNKGNFPGRFSGRQFSNSRSEMNVSTLELGDSALYLCASSAGEVGEQYFGPGTRLTVT.

The sample holds a few counts of this clone. This chain links TRBV6-5 with TRBJ1-1; D is uncertain. CDR3 size: 12 residues. Germline V gives CDR1 MNHEY, CDR2 SVGAGI. Trimming removed 6 bases at V and 6 bases at J, with 11 bases between. The CDR3 coding sequence is TGTGCCAGCAGGACGGCAGGATCTGAAGCTTTCTTT. This sequence encodes CASRTAGSEAFF.